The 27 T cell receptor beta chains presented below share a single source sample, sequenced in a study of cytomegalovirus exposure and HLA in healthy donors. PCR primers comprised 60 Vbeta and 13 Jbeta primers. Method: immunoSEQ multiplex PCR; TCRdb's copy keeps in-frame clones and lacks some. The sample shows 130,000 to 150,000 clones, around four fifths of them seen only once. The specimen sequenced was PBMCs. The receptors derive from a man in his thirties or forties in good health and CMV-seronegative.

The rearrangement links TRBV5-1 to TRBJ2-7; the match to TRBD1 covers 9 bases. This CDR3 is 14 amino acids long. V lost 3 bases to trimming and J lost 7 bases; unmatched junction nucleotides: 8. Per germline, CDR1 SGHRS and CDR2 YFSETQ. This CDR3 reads CASSSRDRVPEQYF. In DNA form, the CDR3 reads TGCGCCAGCAGCTCAAGGGACAGGGTCCCTGAGCAGTACTTC.

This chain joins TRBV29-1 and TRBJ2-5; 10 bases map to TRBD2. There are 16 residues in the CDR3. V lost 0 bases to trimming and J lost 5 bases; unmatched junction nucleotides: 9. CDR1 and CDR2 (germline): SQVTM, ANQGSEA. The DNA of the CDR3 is TGCAGCGTTGAAGATCGGCTAGCGGGAGTATTTGAGACCCAGTACTTC. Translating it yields CSVEDRLAGVFETQYF.

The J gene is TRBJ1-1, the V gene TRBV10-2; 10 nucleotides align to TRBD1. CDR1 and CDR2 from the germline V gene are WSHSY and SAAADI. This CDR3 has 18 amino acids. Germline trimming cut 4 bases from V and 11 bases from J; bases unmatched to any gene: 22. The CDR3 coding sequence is TGCGCCAGCAGTGGGGGGTTCGGGACAGGGGCCCCGAGCTCCGGTGCTTTCTTT. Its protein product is CASSGGFGTGAPSSGAFF.

CDR3 protein: CASSPIFTRDRGRLGLYEQYF. In DNA, the CDR3 is TGTGCCAGCTCACCAATCTTTACCCGGGACAGGGGTAGACTAGGCTTGTACGAGCAGTACTTC. The chain recombines TRBV18 with TRBJ2-7, with 10 bases identical to TRBD1. The CDR3 has 21 residues. Looked up from germline, CDR1 is KGHSH and CDR2 is LQKENI. With V trimmed by 2 bases and J by 4 bases, 23 bases remained unmatched.

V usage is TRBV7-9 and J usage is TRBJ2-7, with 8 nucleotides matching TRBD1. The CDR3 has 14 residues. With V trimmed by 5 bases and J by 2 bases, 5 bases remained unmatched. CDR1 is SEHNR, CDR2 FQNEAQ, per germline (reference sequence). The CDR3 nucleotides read TGTGCCAGCAGCCCCGGACAGGGCGCCTACGAGCAGTACTTC. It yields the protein CASSPGQGAYEQYF.

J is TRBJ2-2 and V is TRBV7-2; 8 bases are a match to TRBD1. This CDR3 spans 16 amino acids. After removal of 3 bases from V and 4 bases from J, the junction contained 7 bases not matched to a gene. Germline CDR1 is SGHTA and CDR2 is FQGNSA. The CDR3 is CASSFTGGASTGELFF. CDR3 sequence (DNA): TGTGCCAGCAGCTTTACAGGGGGAGCGAGCACCGGGGAGCTGTTTTTT.

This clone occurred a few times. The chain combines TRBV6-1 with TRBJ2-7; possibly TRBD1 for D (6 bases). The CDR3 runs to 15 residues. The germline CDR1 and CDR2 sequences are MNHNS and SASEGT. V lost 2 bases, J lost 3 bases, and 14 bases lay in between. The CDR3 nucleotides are TGTGCCAGCAGTGAATATTCCCCGGGACACTACGAGCAGTACTTC. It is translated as CASSEYSPGHYEQYF.

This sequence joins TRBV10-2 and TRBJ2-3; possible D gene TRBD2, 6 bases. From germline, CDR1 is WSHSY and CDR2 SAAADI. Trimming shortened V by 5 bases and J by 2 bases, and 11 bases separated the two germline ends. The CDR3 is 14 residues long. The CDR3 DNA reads TGCGCCAGCAGTTCGGAGGGGCCCACAGATACGCAGTATTTT. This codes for CASSSEGPTDTQYF.

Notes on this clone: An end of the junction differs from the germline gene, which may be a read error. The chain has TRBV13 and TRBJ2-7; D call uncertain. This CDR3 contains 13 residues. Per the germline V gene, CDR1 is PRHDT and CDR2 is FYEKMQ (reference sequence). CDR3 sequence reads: CASSLQVLPAPSF. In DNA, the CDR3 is TGTGCCAGCAGCTTACAGGTCCTCCCAGCTCCTTCATTC.

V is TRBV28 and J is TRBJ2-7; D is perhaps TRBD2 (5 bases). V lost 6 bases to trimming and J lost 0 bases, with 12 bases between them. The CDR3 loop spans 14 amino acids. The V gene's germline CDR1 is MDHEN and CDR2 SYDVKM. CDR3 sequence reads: CASRWGESSYEQYF. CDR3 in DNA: TGTGCCAGCAGATGGGGAGAAAGCTCCTACGAGCAGTACTTC.

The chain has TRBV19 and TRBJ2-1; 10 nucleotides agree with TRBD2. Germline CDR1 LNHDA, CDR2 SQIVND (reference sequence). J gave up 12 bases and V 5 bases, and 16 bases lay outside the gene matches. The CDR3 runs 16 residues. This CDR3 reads CASSGGSGRPQRPQFF. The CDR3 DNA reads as TGTGCCAGTAGTGGGGGTAGCGGGAGGCCCCAGAGACCGCAGTTCTTC.

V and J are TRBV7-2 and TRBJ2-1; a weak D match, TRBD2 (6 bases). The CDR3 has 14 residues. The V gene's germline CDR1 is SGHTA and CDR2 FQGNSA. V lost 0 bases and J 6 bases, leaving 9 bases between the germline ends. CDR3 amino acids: CASSLASGSNEQFF. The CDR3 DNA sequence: TGTGCCAGCAGCTTAGCTTCCGGGAGCAATGAGCAGTTCTTC.

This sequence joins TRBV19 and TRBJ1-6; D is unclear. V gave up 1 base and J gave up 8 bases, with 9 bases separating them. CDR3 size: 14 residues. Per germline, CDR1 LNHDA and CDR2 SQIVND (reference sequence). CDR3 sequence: CASSIGGTYSPLHF. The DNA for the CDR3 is TGTGCCAGTAGTATAGGCGGCACGTATTCACCCCTCCACTTT.

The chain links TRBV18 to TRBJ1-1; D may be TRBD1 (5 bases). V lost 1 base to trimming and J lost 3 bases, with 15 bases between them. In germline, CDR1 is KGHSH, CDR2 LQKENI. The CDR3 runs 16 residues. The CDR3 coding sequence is TGTGCCAGCTCACCACTCGAGGCGGGGCCCCACACTGAAGCTTTCTTT. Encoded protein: CASSPLEAGPHTEAFF.

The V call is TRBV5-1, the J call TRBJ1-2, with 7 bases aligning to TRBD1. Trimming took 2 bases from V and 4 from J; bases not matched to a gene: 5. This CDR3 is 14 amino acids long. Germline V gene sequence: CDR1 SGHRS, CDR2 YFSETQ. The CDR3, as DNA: TGCGCCAGCAGCTTAGACAGGGACCTCTATGGCTACACCTTC. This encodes CASSLDRDLYGYTF.

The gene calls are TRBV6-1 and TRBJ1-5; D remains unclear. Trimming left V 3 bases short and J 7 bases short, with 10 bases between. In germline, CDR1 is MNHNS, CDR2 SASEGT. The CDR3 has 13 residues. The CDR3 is CASSDSGGQPQHF. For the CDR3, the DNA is TGTGCCAGCAGTGATAGCGGAGGGCAGCCCCAGCATTTT.

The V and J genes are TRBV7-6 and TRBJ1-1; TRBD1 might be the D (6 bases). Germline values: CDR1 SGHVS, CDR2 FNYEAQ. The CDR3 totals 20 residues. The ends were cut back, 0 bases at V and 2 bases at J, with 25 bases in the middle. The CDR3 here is CASSLARSYRVEGPNTEAFF. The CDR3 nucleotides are TGTGCCAGCAGCTTAGCGCGTAGCTACAGGGTAGAGGGGCCAAACACTGAAGCTTTCTTT. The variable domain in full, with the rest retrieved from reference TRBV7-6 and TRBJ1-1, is GAGVSQSPRYKVTKRGQDVALRCDPISGHVSLYWYRQALGQGPEFLTYFNYEAQQDKSGLPNDRFSAERPEGSISTLTIQRTEQRDSAMYRCASSLARSYRVEGPNTEAFFGQGTRLTVV.

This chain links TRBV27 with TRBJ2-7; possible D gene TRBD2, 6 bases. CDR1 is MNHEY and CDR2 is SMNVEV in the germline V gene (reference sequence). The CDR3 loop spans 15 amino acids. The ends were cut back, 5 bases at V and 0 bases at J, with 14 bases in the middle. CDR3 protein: CASSSSGLSSYEQYF. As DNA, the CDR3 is TGTGCCAGCAGTAGCTCGGGACTGTCCTCCTACGAGCAGTACTTC.

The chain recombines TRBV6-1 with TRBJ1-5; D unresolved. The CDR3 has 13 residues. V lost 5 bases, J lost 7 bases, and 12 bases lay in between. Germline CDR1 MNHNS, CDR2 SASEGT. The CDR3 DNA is TGTGCCAGCAGTAGTCCCGTGGAGCAGCCCCAGCATTTT. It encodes CASSSPVEQPQHF.

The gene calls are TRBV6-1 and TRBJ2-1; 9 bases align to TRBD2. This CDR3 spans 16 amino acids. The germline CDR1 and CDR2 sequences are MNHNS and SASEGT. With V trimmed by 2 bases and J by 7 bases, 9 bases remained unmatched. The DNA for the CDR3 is TGTGCCAGCAGTGAAACGGAGGGCGGGGGGGGGAATGAGCAGTTCTTC. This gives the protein CASSETEGGGGNEQFF.

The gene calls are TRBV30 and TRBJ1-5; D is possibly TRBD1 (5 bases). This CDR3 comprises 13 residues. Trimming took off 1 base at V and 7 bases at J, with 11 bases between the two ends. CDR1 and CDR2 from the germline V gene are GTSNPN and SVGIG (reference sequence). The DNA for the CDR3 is TGTGCCTGGAGTGGCCAGGAGGGGCAGCCCCAGCATTTT. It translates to CAWSGQEGQPQHF.

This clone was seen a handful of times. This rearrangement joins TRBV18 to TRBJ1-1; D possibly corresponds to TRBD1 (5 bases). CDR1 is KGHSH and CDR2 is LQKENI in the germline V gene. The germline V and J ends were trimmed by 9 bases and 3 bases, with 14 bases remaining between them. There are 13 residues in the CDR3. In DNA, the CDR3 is TGTGCCAGTGGGGCAAGGATGGACACTGAAGCTTTCTTT. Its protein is CASGARMDTEAFF.

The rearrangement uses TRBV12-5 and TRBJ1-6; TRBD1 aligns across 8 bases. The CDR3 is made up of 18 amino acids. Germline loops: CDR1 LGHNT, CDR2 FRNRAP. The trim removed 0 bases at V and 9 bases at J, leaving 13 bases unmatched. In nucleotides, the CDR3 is TGTGCTAGTGGTTTGGTACTAACGACAGGGGTCGGCAGTTCACCCCTCCACTTT. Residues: CASGLVLTTGVGSSPLHF.

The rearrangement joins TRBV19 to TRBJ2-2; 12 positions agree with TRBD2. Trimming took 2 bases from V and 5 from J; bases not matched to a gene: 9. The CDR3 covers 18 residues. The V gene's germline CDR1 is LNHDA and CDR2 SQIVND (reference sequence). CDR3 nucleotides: TGTGCCAGTAGTATATCCACGACTAGCGGGAGTCGAACCGGGGAGCTGTTTTTT. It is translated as CASSISTTSGSRTGELFF.

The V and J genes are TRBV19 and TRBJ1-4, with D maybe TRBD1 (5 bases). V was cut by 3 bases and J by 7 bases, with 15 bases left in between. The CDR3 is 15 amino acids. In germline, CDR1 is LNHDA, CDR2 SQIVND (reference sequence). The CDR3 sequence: CASSIRRGRGEKLFF. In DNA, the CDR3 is TGTGCCAGTAGTATTAGGCGGGGGAGAGGTGAAAAACTGTTTTTT.

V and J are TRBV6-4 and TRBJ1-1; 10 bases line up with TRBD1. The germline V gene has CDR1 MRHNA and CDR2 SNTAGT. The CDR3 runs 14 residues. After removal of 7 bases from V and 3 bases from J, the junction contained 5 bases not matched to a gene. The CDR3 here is CASIKDRGDTEAFF. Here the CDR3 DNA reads TGTGCCAGCATTAAGGACAGGGGGGACACTGAAGCTTTCTTT.

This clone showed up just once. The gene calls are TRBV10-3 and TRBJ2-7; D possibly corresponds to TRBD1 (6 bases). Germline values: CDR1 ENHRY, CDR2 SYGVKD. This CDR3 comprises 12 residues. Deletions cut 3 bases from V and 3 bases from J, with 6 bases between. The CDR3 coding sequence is TGTGCCATCAGTGACAGGGGCTACGAGCAGTACTTC. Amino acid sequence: CAISDRGYEQYF.